Shown below are 14 T cell receptor beta chains from a single sample sequenced in a study of blood T cells in healthy people across ages. A sample-barcoded 5' primer and a J-beta primer mix were used in a second PCR of about 7 to 12 cycles. TCRdb re-analysed the 5' RACE reads in MiXCR, keeping a single row per CDR3 protein. The top ten hold approximately 17% of the sample, which has about 1 million distinct CDR3 sequences, more than 35% seen once. The source material was blood. All receptors come from a woman aged 55-69 years in good health.

This sequence joins TRBV28 and TRBJ2-7; 7 bases are shared with TRBD1. Trimming removed 9 bases from V and 2 bases from J; junction bases left unmatched: 4. Germline CDR1 and CDR2: MDHEN and SYDVKM. The CDR3 loop spans 12 amino acids. CDR3 sequence: CASKTGAYEQYF. The CDR3 bases are TGTGCCAGTAAAACAGGGGCCTACGAGCAGTACTTC.

This clonotype was found a few times. CDR3 amino acids: CASSQAPGLAGGTDTQYF. CDR3 DNA: TGTGCCAGCAGCCAAGCCCCCGGGCTAGCGGGAGGGACAGATACGCAGTATTTT. The rearrangement links TRBV3-1 to TRBJ2-3; 12 nucleotides match TRBD2. There are 18 residues in the CDR3. The germline CDR1 and CDR2 sequences are LGHDT and YNNKEL (reference sequence). V trimming: 1 base; J trimming: 3 bases; junction bases outside the gene matches: 8.

This clonotype has a count of ten or more. J is TRBJ2-7 and V is TRBV6-5; 7 bases line up with TRBD1. This CDR3 is 13 amino acids long. Germline trimming cut 7 bases from V and 1 base from J; bases unmatched to any gene: 4. Germline assignment: CDR1 MNHEY and CDR2 SVGAGI. In DNA, the CDR3 is TGTGCCAGCACCCCAGGGGGATCCTACGAGCAGTACTTC. This sequence encodes CASTPGGSYEQYF.

This clonotype was seen more than once but under ten times. The chain combines TRBV2 with TRBJ2-1, with 13 bases identical to TRBD2. Germline V gene lookup returns CDR1 SNHLY and CDR2 FYNNEI. CDR3 length: 13 residues. Trimming at V came to 9 bases and at J to 5 bases, leaving 1 base not matched to a gene. The CDR3 DNA reads as TGTGCCAGAACTAGCGGGAGGGACAATGAGCAGTTCTTC. As protein: CARTSGRDNEQFF.

This clonotype was counted a few times. The V and J genes are TRBV12-3 or TRBV12-4 and TRBJ1-4; D not resolved. This CDR3 region has 14 residues. V lost 3 bases and J 8 bases, leaving 13 bases between the germline ends. CDR3: CASSLSPPEEKLFF. For the CDR3, the DNA is TGTGCCAGCAGTTTGTCGCCTCCCGAGGAAAAACTGTTTTTT.

The chain is built from TRBV28 and TRBJ2-5; tentative D call: TRBD1 (5 bases). Germline assignment: CDR1 MDHEN and CDR2 SYDVKM. The CDR3 loop spans 15 amino acids. V lost 3 bases, J lost 4 bases, and 15 bases lay in between. CDR3 residues: CASSLGRGAAETQYF. In DNA, the CDR3 is TGTGCCAGCAGTTTGGGAAGGGGCGCGGCAGAGACCCAGTACTTC.

This clonotype was recorded a few times. The chain couples TRBV15 to TRBJ2-3; D is undetermined. Germline CDR1 is LNHNV and CDR2 is YYDKDF (reference sequence). There are 13 residues in the CDR3. Trimming left V 9 bases short and J 6 bases short, with 16 bases between. In nucleotides, the CDR3 is TGTGCCACAAAAACGAAGATGAGGGATACGCAGTATTTT. It codes for CATKTKMRDTQYF. Variable domain in full (rest from reference TRBV15 and TRBJ2-3): DAMVIQNPRYQVTQFGKPVTLSCSQTLNHNVMYWYQQKSSQAPKLLFHYYDKDFNNEADTPDNFQSRRPNTSFCFLDIRSPGLGDTAMYLCATKTKMRDTQYFGPGTRLTVL.

There are a few counts of this clonotype. The rearrangement links TRBV6-1 to TRBJ1-2; D unclear. Germline loops: CDR1 MNHNS, CDR2 SASEGT. The CDR3 consists of 14 residues. Trimming took off 4 bases at V and 6 bases at J, with 15 bases between the two ends. CDR3 sequence reads: CASSAGGNLNGYTF. For the CDR3, the DNA is TGTGCCAGCAGTGCCGGAGGGAATTTAAATGGCTACACCTTC.

The genes are TRBV7-2 and TRBJ1-4; D is ambiguous. The germline gives CDR1 SGHTA, CDR2 FQGNSA. V lost 1 base and J 2 bases, leaving 11 bases between the germline ends. This CDR3 contains 16 residues. In nucleotides, the CDR3 is TGTGCCAGCAGCTTAGTAGGCAGAGCGACTAATGAAAAACTGTTTTTT. Its translation is CASSLVGRATNEKLFF.

This clonotype showed up just a few times. The rearrangement joins TRBV11-2 to TRBJ1-4, with D perhaps TRBD1 (6 bases). The germline V gene encodes CDR1 SGHAT and CDR2 FQNNGV. The CDR3 runs to 15 residues. V lost 4 bases, J lost 6 bases, and 15 bases lay in between. The DNA of the CDR3 is TGTGCCAGCAGCTCCTCCGGGACATTCCATGAAAAACTGTTTTTT. Encoded protein: CASSSSGTFHEKLFF.

This chain links TRBV12-3 or TRBV12-4 with TRBJ1-5; TRBD1 might be the D (5 bases). CDR3 length equals 15 residues. The germline V and J ends were trimmed by 6 bases and 3 bases, with 15 bases remaining between them. This chain's CDR3 is CASSAGGTVNQPQHF. The DNA for the CDR3 is TGTGCCAGCAGCGCAGGAGGGACGGTCAATCAGCCCCAGCATTTT.

This clonotype was counted ten times or more. The rearrangement joins TRBV6-2 or TRBV6-3 to TRBJ2-7, with TRBD2 as a possible D gene (5 bases). V was pared by 2 bases and J by 4 bases, with 6 bases between. This CDR3 is 12 amino acids long. In germline, CDR1 is MNHEY, CDR2 SVGEGT. CDR3 coding DNA: TGTGCCAGCAGTTACACTAGTTACGAGCAGTACTTC. Translation: CASSYTSYEQYF.

J is TRBJ2-4 and V is TRBV14; 8 bases align to TRBD2. The CDR3 covers 17 residues. CDR1 SGHDN and CDR2 FVKESK come from the germline V gene. V was clipped by 4 bases and J by 7 bases; unmatched bases: 15. CDR3 region: CASSPPRIAGRRNIQYF. CDR3 DNA: TGTGCCAGCAGCCCACCCCGGATAGCGGGAAGGAGGAACATTCAGTACTTC.

This rearrangement joins TRBV2 to TRBJ2-7, with D possibly being TRBD2 (6 bases). Germline CDR1 is SNHLY and CDR2 is FYNNEI. V lost 5 bases to trimming and J lost 2 bases, with 13 bases between them. CDR3 length: 14 amino acids. Here the CDR3 reads CASSKRDFPYEQYF. CDR3 sequence (DNA): TGTGCCAGCAGTAAACGGGACTTTCCCTACGAGCAGTACTTC.